This TCR beta chain is from a study of OX40 agonist ivuxolimab in advanced cancers. About the research overall: The dose of intravenous ivuxolimab that patients received every 2 weeks ranged from 0.01 to 10 mg/kg.

Clones were read by immunoSEQ multiplex PCR, and TCRdb kept only the in-frame ones, dropping some. This table holds roughly 80,000 clones, roughly 85% found once. Per the germline V gene, CDR1 is SGHRS and CDR2 is YFSETQ. The V and J ends lost 0 bases and 5 bases respectively, with 17 bases between them. The CDR3 has 16 residues. This receptor was taken from an adult with an advanced solid tumor such as melanoma, head and neck, liver or kidney cancer. The sequencing used CD4+ or CD8+ T cells sorted from blood, collected in a trial of the OX40 agonist ivuxolimab. The chain has TRBV5-1 and TRBJ2-5; D may be TRBD1 (6 bases). The CDR3 reads CASSLGTEVPPETQYF. The DNA of the CDR3 is TGCGCCAGCAGCTTGGGGACAGAGGTACCCCCTGAGACCCAGTACTTC.